This T cell receptor beta chain derives from a study of cytomegalovirus exposure and HLA in healthy donors. Comment on this clone: Its antigen is unidentified.

The PCR contained 60 Vbeta and 13 Jbeta primers. TCRdb's copy holds only in-frame clones and misses some; the assay was immunoSEQ multiplex PCR. The data show around 80,000 clones, and the top ten clones hold 4.5% to 6%. The study's findings and limits: HLA restriction was apparent for most CMV-associated TCR beta chains in a later analysis. A missense DCLRE1C variant was associated with V- and J-gene trimming of TCR beta chains in a later analysis, and an independent cohort replicated the association. When analyzed later, the rates of TCR association showed variation by HLA locus, with DRB1 the most and HLA-C the fewest. TCR beta chains numbering some 150 were designated cytomegalovirus-associated.

This receptor was identified in a man aged 35 to 55 in good health and CMV-seronegative. The sequenced material came from PBMCs.

The CDR3 protein is CASSDTLAGEDNEQFF. CDR3 nucleotides: TGTGCCAGCAGTGATACACTAGCGGGGGAAGACAATGAGCAGTTCTTC. This chain links TRBV6-1 with TRBJ2-1; TRBD2 matches at 11 bases. The germline gives CDR1 MNHNS, CDR2 SASEGT. This CDR3 contains 16 residues. V shed 3 bases, J shed 5 bases, and the junction held 6 bases outside the gene matches.